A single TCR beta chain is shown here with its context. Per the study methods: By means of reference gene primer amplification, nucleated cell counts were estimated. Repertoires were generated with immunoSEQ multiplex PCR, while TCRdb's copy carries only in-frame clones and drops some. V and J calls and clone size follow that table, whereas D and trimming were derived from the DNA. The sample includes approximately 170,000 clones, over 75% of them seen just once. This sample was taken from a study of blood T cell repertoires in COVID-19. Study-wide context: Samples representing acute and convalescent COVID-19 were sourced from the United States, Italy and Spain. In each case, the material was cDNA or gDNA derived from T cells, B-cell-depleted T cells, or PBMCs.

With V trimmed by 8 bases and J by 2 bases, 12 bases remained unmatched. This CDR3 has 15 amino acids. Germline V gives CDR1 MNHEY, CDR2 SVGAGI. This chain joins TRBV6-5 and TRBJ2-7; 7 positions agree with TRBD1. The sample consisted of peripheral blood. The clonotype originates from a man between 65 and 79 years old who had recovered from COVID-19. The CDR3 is CASLPNVGQAYEQYF. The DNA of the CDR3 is TGTGCCAGCCTCCCCAACGTTGGACAGGCCTACGAGCAGTACTTC.